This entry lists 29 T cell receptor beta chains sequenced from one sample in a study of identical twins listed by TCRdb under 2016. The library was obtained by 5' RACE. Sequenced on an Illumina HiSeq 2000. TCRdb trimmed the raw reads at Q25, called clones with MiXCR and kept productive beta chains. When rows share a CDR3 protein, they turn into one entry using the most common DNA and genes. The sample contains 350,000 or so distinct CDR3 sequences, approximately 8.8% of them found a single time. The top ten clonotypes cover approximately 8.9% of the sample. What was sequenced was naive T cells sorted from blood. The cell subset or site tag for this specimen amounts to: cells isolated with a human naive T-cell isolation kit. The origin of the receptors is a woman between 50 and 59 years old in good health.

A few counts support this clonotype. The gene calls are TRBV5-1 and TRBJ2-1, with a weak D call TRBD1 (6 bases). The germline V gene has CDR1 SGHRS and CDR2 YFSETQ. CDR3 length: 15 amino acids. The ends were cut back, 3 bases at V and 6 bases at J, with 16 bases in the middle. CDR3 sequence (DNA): TGCGCCAGCAGCTACCAGCCGACAGGACCCAATGAGCAGTTCTTC. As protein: CASSYQPTGPNEQFF.

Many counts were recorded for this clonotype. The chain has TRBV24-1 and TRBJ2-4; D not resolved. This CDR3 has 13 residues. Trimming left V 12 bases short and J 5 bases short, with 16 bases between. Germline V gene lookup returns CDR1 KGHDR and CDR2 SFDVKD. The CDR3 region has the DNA TGTGCCGTACAAGGGATCTCTGAAAACATTCAGTACTTC. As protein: CAVQGISENIQYF.

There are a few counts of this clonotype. This CDR3 reads CASSYQRPSDEQFF. CDR3 sequence (DNA): TGTGCCAGCAGCTATCAGCGGCCGTCGGATGAGCAGTTCTTC. The chain couples TRBV5-6 to TRBJ2-1; possible D gene TRBD2, 5 bases. The CDR3 contains 14 residues. With 3 bases removed from V and 8 bases from J, the gap between germline ends came to 15 bases. Germline V gene data show CDR1 as SGHDT and CDR2 as YYEEEE.

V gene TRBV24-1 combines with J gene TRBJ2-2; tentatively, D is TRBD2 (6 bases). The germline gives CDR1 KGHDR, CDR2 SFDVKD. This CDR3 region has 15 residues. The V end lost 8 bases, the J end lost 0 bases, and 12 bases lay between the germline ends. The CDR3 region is CATMADYPNTGELFF. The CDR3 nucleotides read TGTGCCACCATGGCGGACTACCCGAACACCGGGGAGCTGTTTTTT.

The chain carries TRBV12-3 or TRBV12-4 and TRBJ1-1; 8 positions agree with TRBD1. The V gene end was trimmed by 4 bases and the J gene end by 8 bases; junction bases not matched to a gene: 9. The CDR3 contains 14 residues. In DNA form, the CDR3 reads TGTGCCAGCAGTTCATATAGGCGGACAGGGGAAGCTTTCTTT. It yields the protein CASSSYRRTGEAFF.

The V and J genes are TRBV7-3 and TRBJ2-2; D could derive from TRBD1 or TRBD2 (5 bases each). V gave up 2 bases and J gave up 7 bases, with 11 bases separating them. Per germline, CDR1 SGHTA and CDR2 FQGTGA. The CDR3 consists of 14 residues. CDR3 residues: CASSLEGDVGELFF. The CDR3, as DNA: TGTGCCAGCAGCTTAGAAGGGGACGTCGGGGAGCTGTTTTTT. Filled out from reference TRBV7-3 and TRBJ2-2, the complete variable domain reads GAGVSQTPSNKVTEKGKYVELRCDPISGHTALYWYRQSLGQGPEFLIYFQGTGAADDSGLPNDRFFAVRPEGSVSTLKIQRTERGDSAVYLCASSLEGDVGELFFGEGSRLTVL.

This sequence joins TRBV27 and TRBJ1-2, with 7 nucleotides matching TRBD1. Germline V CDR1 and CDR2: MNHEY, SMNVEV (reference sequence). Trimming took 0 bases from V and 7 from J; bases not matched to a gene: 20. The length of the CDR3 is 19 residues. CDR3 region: CASSLSSRGQKSSRGGYTF. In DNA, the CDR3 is TGTGCCAGCAGTTTATCGTCCAGGGGACAGAAGAGTAGCAGAGGTGGCTACACCTTC.

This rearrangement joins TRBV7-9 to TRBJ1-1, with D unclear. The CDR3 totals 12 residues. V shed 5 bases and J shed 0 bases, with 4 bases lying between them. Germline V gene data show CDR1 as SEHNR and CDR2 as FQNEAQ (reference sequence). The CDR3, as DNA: TGTGCCAGCAGCGTGATGAACACTGAAGCTTTCTTT. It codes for CASSVMNTEAFF.

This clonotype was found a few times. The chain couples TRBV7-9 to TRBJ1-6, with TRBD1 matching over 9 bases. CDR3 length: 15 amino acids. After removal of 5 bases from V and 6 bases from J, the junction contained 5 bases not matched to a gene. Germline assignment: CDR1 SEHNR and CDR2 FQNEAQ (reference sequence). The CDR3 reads CASSPPGQGNSPLHF. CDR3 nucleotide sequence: TGTGCCAGCAGCCCGCCGGGACAGGGTAATTCACCCCTCCACTTT. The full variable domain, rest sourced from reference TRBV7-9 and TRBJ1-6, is DTGVSQNPRHKITKRGQNVTFRCDPISEHNRLYWYRQTLGQGPEFLTYFQNEAQLEKSRLLSDRFSAERPKGSFSTLEIQRTEQGDSAMYLCASSPPGQGNSPLHFGNGTRLTVT.

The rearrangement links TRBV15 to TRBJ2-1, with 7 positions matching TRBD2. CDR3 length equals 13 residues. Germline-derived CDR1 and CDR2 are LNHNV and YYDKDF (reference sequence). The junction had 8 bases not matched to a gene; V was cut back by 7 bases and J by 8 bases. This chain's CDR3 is CATNRGLVDEQFF. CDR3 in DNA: TGTGCCACCAACCGAGGACTAGTCGATGAGCAGTTCTTC.

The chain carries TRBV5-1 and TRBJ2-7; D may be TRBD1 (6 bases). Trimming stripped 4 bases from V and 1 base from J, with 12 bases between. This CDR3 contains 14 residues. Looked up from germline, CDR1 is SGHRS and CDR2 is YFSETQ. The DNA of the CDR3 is TGCGCCAGCAGCCGTAGCAGGGGTTCCTACGAGCAGTACTTC. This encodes CASSRSRGSYEQYF.

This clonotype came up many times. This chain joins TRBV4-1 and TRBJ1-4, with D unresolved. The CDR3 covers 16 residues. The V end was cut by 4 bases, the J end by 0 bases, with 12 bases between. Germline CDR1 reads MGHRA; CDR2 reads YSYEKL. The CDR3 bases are TGCGCCAGCAGCCGAGACACCTTTGCAACTAATGAAAAACTGTTTTTT. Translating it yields CASSRDTFATNEKLFF.

The CDR3, as DNA: TGTGCCAGCAGGCAGGGGGAGGGAAAACTGTTTTTT. Protein sequence: CASRQGEGKLFF. V is TRBV7-9 and J is TRBJ1-4; 7 nucleotides match TRBD1. The CDR3 runs to 12 residues. V lost 6 bases to trimming and J lost 10 bases; unmatched junction nucleotides: 5. Germline V CDR1 and CDR2: SEHNR, FQNEAQ (reference sequence).

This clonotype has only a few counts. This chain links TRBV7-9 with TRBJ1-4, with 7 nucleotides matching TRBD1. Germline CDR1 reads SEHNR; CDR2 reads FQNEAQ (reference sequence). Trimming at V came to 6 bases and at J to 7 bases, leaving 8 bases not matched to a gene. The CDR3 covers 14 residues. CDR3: CASSSSGGGEKLFF. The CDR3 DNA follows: TGTGCCAGCAGTTCTTCAGGGGGTGGTGAAAAACTGTTTTTT.

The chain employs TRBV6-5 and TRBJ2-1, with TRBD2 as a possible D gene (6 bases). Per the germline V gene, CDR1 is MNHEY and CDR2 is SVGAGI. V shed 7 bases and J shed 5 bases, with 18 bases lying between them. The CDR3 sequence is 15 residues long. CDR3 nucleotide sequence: TGTGCCAGCAAACAAGGGACGACTAGGAACAATGAGCAGTTCTTC. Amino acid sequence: CASKQGTTRNNEQFF.

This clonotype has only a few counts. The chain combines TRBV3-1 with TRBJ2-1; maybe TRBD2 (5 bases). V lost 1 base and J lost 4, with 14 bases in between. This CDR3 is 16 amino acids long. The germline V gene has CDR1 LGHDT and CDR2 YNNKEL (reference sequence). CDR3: CASSQGQSGRYNEQFF. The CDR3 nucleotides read TGTGCCAGCAGCCAAGGTCAAAGCGGAAGATACAATGAGCAGTTCTTC.

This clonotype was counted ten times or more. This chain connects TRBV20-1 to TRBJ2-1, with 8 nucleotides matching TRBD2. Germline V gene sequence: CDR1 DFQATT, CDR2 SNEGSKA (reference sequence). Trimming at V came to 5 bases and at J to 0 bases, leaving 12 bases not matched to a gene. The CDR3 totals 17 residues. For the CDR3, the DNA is TGCAGTGCTTCCCGAACTTTACTAGCGGTCTCCTACAATGAGCAGTTCTTC. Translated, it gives CSASRTLLAVSYNEQFF.

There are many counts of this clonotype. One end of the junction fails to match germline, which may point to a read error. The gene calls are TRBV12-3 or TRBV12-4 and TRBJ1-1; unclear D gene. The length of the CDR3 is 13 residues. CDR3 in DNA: TGCGCCAGCAGCTTGGCCGAGAACACTGAAGCTTTCTTT. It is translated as CASSLAENTEAFF.

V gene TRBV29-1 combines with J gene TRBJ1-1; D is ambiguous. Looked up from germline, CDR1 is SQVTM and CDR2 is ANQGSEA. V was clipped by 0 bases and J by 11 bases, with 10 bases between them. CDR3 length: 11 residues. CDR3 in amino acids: CSVEEAGIAFF. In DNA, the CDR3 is TGCAGCGTTGAAGAGGCGGGGATCGCTTTCTTT.

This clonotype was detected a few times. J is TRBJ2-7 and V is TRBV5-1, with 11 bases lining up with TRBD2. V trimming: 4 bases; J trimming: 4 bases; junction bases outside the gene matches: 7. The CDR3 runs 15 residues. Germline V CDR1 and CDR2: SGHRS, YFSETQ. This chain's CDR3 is CASSPAVAGGYEQYF. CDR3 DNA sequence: TGCGCCAGCAGCCCGGCGGTAGCGGGGGGGTACGAGCAGTACTTC.

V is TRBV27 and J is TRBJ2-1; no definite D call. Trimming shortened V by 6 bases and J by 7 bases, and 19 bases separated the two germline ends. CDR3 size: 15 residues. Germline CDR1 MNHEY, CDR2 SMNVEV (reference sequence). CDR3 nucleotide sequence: TGTGCCAGCAGCCCTAGGCGGAACCCCTTGAATGAGCAGTTCTTC. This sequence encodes CASSPRRNPLNEQFF.

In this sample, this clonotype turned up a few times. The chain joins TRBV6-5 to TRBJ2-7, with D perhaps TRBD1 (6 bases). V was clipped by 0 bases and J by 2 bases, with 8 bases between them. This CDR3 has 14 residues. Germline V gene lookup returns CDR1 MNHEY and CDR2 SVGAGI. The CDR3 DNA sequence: TGTGCCAGCAGTTACTCTGGACAGCCCTACGAGCAGTACTTC. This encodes CASSYSGQPYEQYF.

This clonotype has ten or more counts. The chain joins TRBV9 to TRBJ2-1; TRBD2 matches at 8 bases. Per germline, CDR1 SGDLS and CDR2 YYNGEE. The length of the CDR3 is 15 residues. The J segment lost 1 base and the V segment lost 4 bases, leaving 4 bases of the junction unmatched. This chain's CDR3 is CASSMRGGSYNEQFF. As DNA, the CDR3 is TGTGCCAGCAGCATGCGCGGGGGGTCCTACAATGAGCAGTTCTTC.

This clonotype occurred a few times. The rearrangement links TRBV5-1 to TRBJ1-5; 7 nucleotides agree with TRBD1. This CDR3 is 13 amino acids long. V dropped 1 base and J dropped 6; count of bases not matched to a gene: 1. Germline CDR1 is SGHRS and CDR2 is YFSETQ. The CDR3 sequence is CASSLRGLQPQHF. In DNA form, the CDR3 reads TGCGCCAGCAGCTTGAGGGGGCTTCAGCCCCAGCATTTT.

The CDR3: CASSQDENIQYF. The CDR3 DNA is TGTGCCAGCAGCCAGGACGAGAACATTCAGTACTTC. The V gene is TRBV3-1, the J gene TRBJ2-4; D call uncertain. CDR1 is LGHDT, CDR2 YNNKEL, per germline (reference sequence). The CDR3 consists of 12 residues. V lost 3 bases and J lost 7, with 7 bases in between.

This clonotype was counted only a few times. The CDR3 bases are TGCGCCAGCAGCCAGCCAGGGGGGGCTGGTGAGCAGTTCTTC. It codes for CASSQPGGAGEQFF. This rearrangement joins TRBV4-1 to TRBJ2-1; D is tentatively TRBD1 or TRBD2 (7 bases each). The germline CDR1 and CDR2 sequences are MGHRA and YSYEKL. This CDR3 comprises 14 residues. Deletions cut 3 bases from V and 9 bases from J, with 15 bases between.

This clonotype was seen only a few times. CDR3 residues: CASSSSLEGGVTYEQYF. CDR3 DNA sequence: TGTGCCAGCAGCTCCTCTCTAGAAGGGGGGGTTACCTACGAGCAGTACTTC. The rearrangement uses TRBV7-9 and TRBJ2-7; D perhaps matches TRBD2 (7 bases). The V gene's germline CDR1 is SEHNR and CDR2 FQNEAQ (reference sequence). The germline V and J ends were trimmed by 4 bases and 2 bases, with 21 bases remaining between them. The CDR3 loop spans 17 amino acids.

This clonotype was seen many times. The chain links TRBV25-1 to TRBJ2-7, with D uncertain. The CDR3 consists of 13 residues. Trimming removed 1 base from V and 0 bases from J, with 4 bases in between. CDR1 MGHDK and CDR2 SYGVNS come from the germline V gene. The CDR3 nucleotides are TGTGCCAGCAGTGAATGGGGCTCCTACGAGCAGTACGTC. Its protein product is CASSEWGSYEQYV.

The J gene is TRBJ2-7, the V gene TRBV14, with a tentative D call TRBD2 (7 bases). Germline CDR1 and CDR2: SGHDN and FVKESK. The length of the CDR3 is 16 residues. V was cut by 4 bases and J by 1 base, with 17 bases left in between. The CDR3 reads CASSPQAGRGSYEQYF. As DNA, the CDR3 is TGTGCCAGCAGCCCCCAAGCAGGGAGGGGGTCCTACGAGCAGTACTTC. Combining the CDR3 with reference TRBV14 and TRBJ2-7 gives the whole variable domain EAGVTQFPSHSVIEKGQTVTLRCDPISGHDNLYWYRRVMGKEIKFLLHFVKESKQDESGMPNNRFLAERTGGTYSTLKVQPAELEDSGVYFCASSPQAGRGSYEQYFGPGTRLTVT.